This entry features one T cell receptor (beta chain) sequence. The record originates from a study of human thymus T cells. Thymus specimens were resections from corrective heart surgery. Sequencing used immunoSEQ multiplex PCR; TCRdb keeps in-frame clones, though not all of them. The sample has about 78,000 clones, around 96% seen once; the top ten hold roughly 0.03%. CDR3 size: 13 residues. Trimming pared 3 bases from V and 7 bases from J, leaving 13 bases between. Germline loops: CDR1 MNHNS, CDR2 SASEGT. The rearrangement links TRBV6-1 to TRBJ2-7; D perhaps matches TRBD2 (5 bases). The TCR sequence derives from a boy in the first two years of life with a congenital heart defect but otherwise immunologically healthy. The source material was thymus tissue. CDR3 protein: CASSESGSEEQYF. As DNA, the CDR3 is TGTGCCAGCAGTGAGTCGGGATCCGAAGAGCAGTACTTC.